Given below is one TCR beta chain in context. Its antigen has not been determined. Base qualities were left out, and no much larger clone turns up one base away. This entry comes from a study of post-analysis software for immune sequencing data (dated by TCRdb to between 2015 and 2017). Turning to the overall study: Recorded disease courses included relapsing-remitting, secondary progressive and progressive-relapsing multiple sclerosis, with some patients lacking subtype annotation. The patient repertoires were set against ten to eleven previously published healthy control repertoires from donors whose ages ranged from roughly 6 to 26 years. A subset of samples was prepared in parallel using single-end sample barcoding, then pooled and co-amplified after Illumina adapter ligation.

The library relied on PCR. TCRdb names Illumina HiSeq 2500 as the instrument used. To reduce PCR and sequencing biases, unique molecular identifiers were incorporated into the TCR beta cDNA libraries. Every 1 to 10 million input T cells yielded about 500,000 cDNA molecules, meaning each molecule approximated one T cell. The patient libraries were prepared and sequenced using the same protocol as the earlier healthy control dataset. Within a given batch, samples were prepared together, multiplexed and sequenced on the same HiSeq lane. Per the authors' processing: MIGEC was used to process the raw barcoded reads, and molecular identifier groups with only a single read were discarded before consensus assembly and CDR3 extraction. VDJtools was used for post-analysis of the clonotype tables, and diversity was normalized by down-sampling every dataset to the size of the smallest sample. Repertoire overlap clustering matched CDR3 amino acid but not nucleotide sequences to correct batch-related cross-sample contamination. TCRdb reworked the public reads: Q25 trimming with fastp, MiXCR clone assembly, productive beta chains retained. Here each entry gathers all rows of one CDR3 protein and keeps the most common genes and DNA. TCRdb, not the authors, supplied the V and J calls. The sample profile shows 600,000 to 750,000 distinct CDR3 sequences; 59% of them were found once. The ten top clones hold about 10% of the sample.

CDR3 length: 12 amino acids, cysteine to phenylalanine. This entry keeps only the CDR3 DNA: 36 bases, framed from base 1. Germline trimming: 9 bases from V, 8 bases from J; junction bases outside gene matches: 9. Points the paper makes about the study in general: Normalized Chao1 diversity was significantly lower in multiple sclerosis patients than controls, suggesting substantial peripheral T-cell clonal expansion. Significantly higher frequencies in patients than in controls were found for five or six TRBV segments, including TRBV5-6, TRBV5-1 and TRBV20-1. Strong co-clustering of samples prepared in the same batch was shown by direct clustering with F measure, prompting a batch-effect correction. The multiple sclerosis patient group was slightly younger than the control group.

TCR beta repertoires were profiled from peripheral blood of roughly 13 young patients with multiple sclerosis to demonstrate the VDJtools post-analysis software. The multiple sclerosis patients were children and adolescents between roughly 6 and 17 years of age. This TCR was recovered from a girl aged 2 to 10 with multiple sclerosis. In this chain, TRBV12-3 or TRBV12-4 is recombined with TRBJ1-2, with 7 junctional bases fitting TRBD1. Specimen: blood. Here is the DNA: TGTGCCAGTGGGGAGGGGGCAGGAGGCTACACCTTC. It encodes CASGEGAGGYTF.